Following are 6 T cell receptor beta chains from one sample sequenced in a study of cytomegalovirus exposure and HLA in healthy donors. Both 60 Vbeta primers and 13 Jbeta primers went into the PCR. Method: immunoSEQ multiplex PCR; TCRdb's copy keeps in-frame clones and lacks some. The sample carries 100,000 to 150,000 clones, approximately 81% recorded once. Input material: PBMCs. The source of these receptors is a male donor in good health and CMV-seronegative.

The chain links TRBV5-1 to TRBJ2-7, with 10 nucleotides matching TRBD1. The CDR3 consists of 14 residues. Germline CDR1 reads SGHRS; CDR2 reads YFSETQ. V dropped 5 bases and J dropped 2; count of bases not matched to a gene: 4. In DNA, the CDR3 is TGCGCCAGCAGACCCGGGACAGGGGCCTACGAGCAGTACTTC. Encoded protein: CASRPGTGAYEQYF.

The rearrangement links TRBV5-4 to TRBJ2-5; TRBD2 matches 9 bases. This CDR3 is 15 amino acids long. J lost 4 bases, V lost 1 base, and 5 bases had no gene match. Germline V gene lookup returns CDR1 SGHNT and CDR2 YYREEE (reference sequence). This CDR3 reads CASSLWRGGRETQYF. For the CDR3, the DNA is TGTGCCAGCAGCTTGTGGCGGGGGGGCAGAGAGACCCAGTACTTC.

The chain combines TRBV4-3 with TRBJ2-3; 10 bases are shared with TRBD1. Trimming cost V 0 bases and J 6 bases; bases outside gene matches: 6. Per the germline V gene, CDR1 is LGHNA and CDR2 is YSLEER. This CDR3 is 16 amino acids long. The DNA for the CDR3 is TGCGCCAGCAGCCAAGAAGACAGGGGGCTCACGGATACGCAGTATTTT. Encoded protein: CASSQEDRGLTDTQYF.

The CDR3 loop reads CASSFPSGLAYNEQFF. CDR3 nucleotides: TGTGCCAGCAGTTTCCCATCGGGACTAGCCTACAATGAGCAGTTCTTC. The rearrangement joins TRBV28 to TRBJ2-1, with TRBD2 matching over 8 bases. This CDR3 contains 16 residues. CDR1 and CDR2 from the germline V gene are MDHEN and SYDVKM. V lost 3 bases and J lost 2; bases outside the gene matches: 6. Complete variable domain (other parts from reference TRBV28 and TRBJ2-1): DVKVTQSSRYLVKRTGEKVFLECVQDMDHENMFWYRQDPGLGLRLIYFSYDVKMKEKGDIPEGYSVSREKKERFSLILESASTNQTSMYLCASSFPSGLAYNEQFFGPGTRLTVL.

J is TRBJ1-3 and V is TRBV7-9; 7 bases map to TRBD1. The J segment lost 0 bases and the V segment lost 4 bases, leaving 6 bases of the junction unmatched. This CDR3 spans 16 amino acids. From germline, CDR1 is SEHNR and CDR2 FQNEAQ (reference sequence). The CDR3 nucleotides are TGTGCCAGCAGCTCAGGGACAGTAGGCTCTGGAAACACCATATATTTT. Translating it yields CASSSGTVGSGNTIYF.

This rearrangement joins TRBV4-2 to TRBJ2-7, with a weak D call TRBD1 (6 bases). The V and J ends lost 0 bases and 0 bases respectively, with 9 bases between them. The CDR3 is 15 amino acids. Germline loops: CDR1 LGHNA, CDR2 YNFKEQ. CDR3 residues: CASSQEPGHSYEQYF. The CDR3 DNA is TGTGCCAGCAGCCAAGAGCCGGGACACTCCTACGAGCAGTACTTC.